These 26 T cell receptor beta chains came from one sample sequenced in a study of a mutant IDH1 vaccine in newly diagnosed glioma. These receptors are not linked to any known antigen. The data were produced by immunoSEQ multiplex PCR, yet TCRdb's version contains in-frame clones alone and is incomplete. The sample holds 50,000 to 70,000 clones, 65% to 90% seen once. Noted time point: week 5, during vaccination. The vaccine gave 300 ug of a 20-mer mutant IDH1 peptide subcutaneously per dose. The material sequenced was PBMCs, taken from a glioma patient whose treatment included an IDH1 peptide vaccine. These receptors came from a woman aged 18-29 years with glioma. Some clones in this sample may be carry-over from other donors' samples.

The sample holds one count of this clone. This chain connects TRBV13 to TRBJ1-1, with D possibly TRBD1 on 5 matching bases. Germline CDR1 reads PRHDT; CDR2 reads FYEKMQ (reference sequence). This CDR3 spans 14 amino acids. Deletions cut 5 bases from V and 1 base from J, with 11 bases between. The CDR3 bases are TGTGCCAGCAGCCAGGGACTCACGAACACTGAAGCTTTCTTT. This encodes CASSQGLTNTEAFF.

The V call is TRBV27, the J call TRBJ1-2; D is uncertain. The length of the CDR3 is 13 residues. Germline values: CDR1 MNHEY, CDR2 SMNVEV (reference sequence). Trimming left V 5 bases short and J 3 bases short, with 10 bases between. The CDR3 protein is CASSRTGDYGYTF. CDR3 bases: TGTGCCAGCAGTCGGACGGGCGACTATGGCTACACCTTC.

The rearrangement joins TRBV6-5 to TRBJ2-7; 8 bases match TRBD1. This CDR3 is built from 13 residues. CDR1 and CDR2 (germline): MNHEY, SVGAGI. Unmatched junction bases numbered 4, after V lost 6 bases and J lost 3 bases. Here the CDR3 DNA reads TGTGCCAGCAGGCCTACAGGGGGCTACGAGCAGTACTTC. It is translated as CASRPTGGYEQYF.

This clone showed up just once. V usage is TRBV11-3 and J usage is TRBJ1-1, with TRBD1 identical over 7 bases. CDR1 is SGHNT and CDR2 is YENEEA in the germline V gene. CDR3 length equals 15 residues. Trimming cost V 6 bases and J 0 bases; bases outside gene matches: 7. The DNA for the CDR3 is TGTGCCAGCAGTTCGACAGGGCAAATGAACACTGAAGCTTTCTTT. Amino acid sequence: CASSSTGQMNTEAFF.

V is TRBV19 and J is TRBJ2-3, with D maybe TRBD1 (5 bases). Per the germline V gene, CDR1 is LNHDA and CDR2 is SQIVND (reference sequence). The V gene lost 0 bases and the J gene lost 5 bases, with 6 bases spanning the gap. The CDR3 has 13 amino acids. CDR3 loop: CASSIDGQDTQYF. The CDR3 DNA reads TGTGCCAGTAGTATAGACGGACAAGATACGCAGTATTTT.

This clone came up a few times. This sequence joins TRBV4-1 and TRBJ2-3; D is uncertain. Germline loops: CDR1 MGHRA, CDR2 YSYEKL. This CDR3 has 13 amino acids. The V end was cut by 5 bases, the J end by 6 bases, with 12 bases between. CDR3 sequence reads: CASSWTVSDTQYF. CDR3 nucleotide sequence: TGCGCCAGCAGCTGGACGGTGAGTGATACGCAGTATTTT.

This rearrangement joins TRBV14 to TRBJ2-1; D perhaps matches TRBD2 (5 bases). This CDR3 contains 16 residues. Germline assignment: CDR1 SGHDN and CDR2 FVKESK. Trimming removed 3 bases at V and 7 bases at J, with 19 bases between. The CDR3: CASSHLRGPTGNEQFF. CDR3 coding DNA: TGTGCCAGCAGCCACCTAAGAGGACCCACGGGGAATGAGCAGTTCTTC. Full variable domain (remainder filled in from reference TRBV14 and TRBJ2-1): EAGVTQFPSHSVIEKGQTVTLRCDPISGHDNLYWYRRVMGKEIKFLLHFVKESKQDESGMPNNRFLAERTGGTYSTLKVQPAELEDSGVYFCASSHLRGPTGNEQFFGPGTRLTVL.

The J gene is TRBJ2-7, the V gene TRBV5-4; D is tentatively TRBD1 or TRBD2 (6 bases each). Germline CDR1 and CDR2: SGHNT and YYREEE (reference sequence). CDR3 length: 14 amino acids. Trimming removed 1 base at V and 3 bases at J, with 11 bases between. CDR3 residues: CASSLRRGDYEQYF. CDR3 nucleotides: TGTGCCAGCAGCTTGCGTAGGGGGGACTACGAGCAGTACTTC.

Details on this clone: The germline gene is not matched at one end of the junction; a read error may be the cause. The rearrangement joins TRBV7-7 to TRBJ2-5, with 9 nucleotides matching TRBD1. The CDR3 runs to 14 residues. Germline values: CDR1 SSHAT, CDR2 FNYEAQ (reference sequence). The CDR3 reads CASSSDRGQETQYF. CDR3 DNA sequence: TGTGCTAGCAGCTCCGACAGGGGGCAAGAGACCCAGTACTTC.

This clone was seen only once. V is TRBV14 and J is TRBJ2-1; D may be TRBD2 (5 bases). From germline, CDR1 is SGHDN and CDR2 FVKESK. V lost 2 bases, J lost 0 bases, and 8 bases lay in between. This CDR3 is built from 15 residues. CDR3 region: CASSQLGVSYNEQFF. CDR3 bases: TGTGCCAGCAGCCAACTCGGGGTCTCCTACAATGAGCAGTTCTTC.

This clone was seen only a few times. V usage is TRBV6-1 and J usage is TRBJ2-3, with 8 bases fitting TRBD2. CDR3 length equals 15 residues. Trimming removed 1 base from V and 4 bases from J; junction bases left unmatched: 4. Germline CDR1 reads MNHNS; CDR2 reads SASEGT. As DNA, the CDR3 is TGTGCCAGCAGTGAAGTTGCGGGAGGCGCAGATACGCAGTATTTT. Its protein product is CASSEVAGGADTQYF.

This chain joins TRBV30 and TRBJ1-2; the match to TRBD1 covers 10 bases. With V trimmed by 3 bases and J by 6 bases, 4 bases remained unmatched. This CDR3 comprises 13 residues. The germline V gene encodes CDR1 GTSNPN and CDR2 SVGIG (reference sequence). The CDR3 DNA reads TGTGCCTGGAGCGGGACAGGGGCTGATGGCTACACCTTC. It yields the protein CAWSGTGADGYTF.

The chain recombines TRBV5-6 with TRBJ2-5; TRBD1 is a possible D gene (5 bases). The CDR3 has 13 residues. Deletions cut 3 bases from V and 1 base from J, with 7 bases between. The V gene's germline CDR1 is SGHDT and CDR2 YYEEEE. The CDR3 loop reads CASSWTTQETQYF. The CDR3 nucleotides read TGTGCCAGCAGCTGGACAACCCAAGAGACCCAGTACTTC.

The V gene is TRBV6-6, the J gene TRBJ1-3; possibly TRBD1 for D (6 bases). V lost 7 bases and J lost 7, with 20 bases in between. The CDR3 runs 15 residues. CDR1 and CDR2 from the germline V gene are MNHNY and SVGAGI (reference sequence). The CDR3 DNA reads as TGTGCCAGCATTAACAGGGACTCGCTCTACAACACCATATATTTT. It specifies CASINRDSLYNTIYF.

This clone was recorded only once. V is TRBV2 and J is TRBJ1-1; unclear D gene. V gave up 8 bases and J gave up 1 base, with 11 bases separating them. The CDR3 runs to 13 residues. The germline CDR1 and CDR2 sequences are SNHLY and FYNNEI. As DNA, the CDR3 is TGTGCCAGCGCCCCGGGGAGGAACACTGAAGCTTTCTTT. Encoded protein: CASAPGRNTEAFF.

This chain connects TRBV29-1 to TRBJ1-1; D may be TRBD1 (6 bases). The CDR3 is 12 amino acids. Trimming pared 7 bases from V and 5 bases from J, leaving 14 bases between. CDR1 is SQVTM, CDR2 ANQGSEA, per germline. The CDR3 DNA follows: TGCAGCGCCGATTGGACAGATACTGAAGCTTTCTTT. Protein sequence: CSADWTDTEAFF.

V and J are TRBV2 and TRBJ1-1, with 9 bases lining up with TRBD1. The V and J ends lost 9 bases and 2 bases, in that order; junction bases with no gene match: 7. From germline, CDR1 is SNHLY and CDR2 FYNNEI. CDR3 length equals 14 residues. The CDR3, as DNA: TGTGCCAGTGCACAGGGGGCGAGAAACACTGAAGCTTTCTTT. Its translation: CASAQGARNTEAFF.

The V and J genes are TRBV5-1 and TRBJ2-7; no clear D gene. The germline CDR1 and CDR2 sequences are SGHRS and YFSETQ. Between the trimmed V and J ends, which lost 1 base and 3 bases, there was a span of 11 bases. The length of the CDR3 is 14 residues. The CDR3 DNA follows: TGCGCCAGCAGCTTGCAACAGCTTCTCTACGAGCAGTACTTC. Protein sequence: CASSLQQLLYEQYF. Variable domain in full (rest from reference TRBV5-1 and TRBJ2-7): KAGVTQTPRYLIKTRGQQVTLSCSPISGHRSVSWYQQTPGQGLQFLFEYFSETQRNKGNFPGRFSGRQFSNSRSEMNVSTLELGDSALYLCASSLQQLLYEQYFGPGTRLTVT.

This clone came up once. The V call is TRBV7-2, the J call TRBJ1-2; D is perhaps TRBD1 (5 bases). Germline CDR1 SGHTA, CDR2 FQGNSA. With 5 bases removed from V and 2 bases from J, the gap between germline ends came to 12 bases. The CDR3 consists of 14 residues. The CDR3 sequence is CASSPGRQNYGYTF. CDR3 bases: TGTGCCAGCAGCCCGGGACGTCAGAACTATGGCTACACCTTC.

J is TRBJ2-7 and V is TRBV6-5; D unclear. Germline V gene lookup returns CDR1 MNHEY and CDR2 SVGAGI. V was cut by 2 bases and J by 4 bases, with 12 bases left in between. CDR3 length: 14 amino acids. CDR3 DNA: TGTGCCAGCAGTTACGCCCGAGGTCCTTACGAGCAGTACTTC. It yields the protein CASSYARGPYEQYF.

The V call is TRBV5-4, the J call TRBJ2-2; TRBD2 might be the D (6 bases). Germline V gene data show CDR1 as SGHNT and CDR2 as YYREEE (reference sequence). The CDR3 sequence is 14 residues long. V dropped 7 bases and J dropped 6 bases, with 16 bases sitting between them. CDR3 loop: CASRWDSGPGELFF. The CDR3 DNA follows: TGTGCCAGCCGCTGGGACTCGGGTCCCGGGGAGCTGTTTTTT.

This chain links TRBV19 with TRBJ1-5; D is uncertain. The CDR3 has 13 residues. Germline CDR1 and CDR2: LNHDA and SQIVND (reference sequence). V was pared by 5 bases and J by 2 bases, with 7 bases between. The CDR3 nucleotides are TGTGCCAGTAGTTACCTGGGCAATCAGCCCCAGCATTTT. This gives the protein CASSYLGNQPQHF.

This clone occurred once. The chain uses TRBV27 and TRBJ1-6; 7 bases match TRBD1. After removal of 0 bases from V and 7 bases from J, the junction contained 6 bases not matched to a gene. Germline CDR1 MNHEY, CDR2 SMNVEV (reference sequence). The CDR3 runs to 16 residues. CDR3 sequence: CASSLSIGGVNSPLHF. CDR3 coding DNA: TGTGCCAGCAGTTTATCGATAGGGGGCGTAAATTCACCCCTCCACTTT.

This clone was observed a single time. The chain couples TRBV10-3 to TRBJ2-1; D possibly matches TRBD1 or TRBD2 (6 bases each). The CDR3 runs 11 residues. V was cut by 7 bases and J by 8 bases, with 9 bases left in between. The germline V gene encodes CDR1 ENHRY and CDR2 SYGVKD. CDR3 DNA: TGTGCCATCACGAGGGGGGATGAGCAGTTCTTC. This sequence encodes CAITRGDEQFF.

V and J are TRBV2 and TRBJ1-2; D remains ambiguous. CDR3 length equals 11 residues. In germline, CDR1 is SNHLY, CDR2 FYNNEI. V was trimmed by 6 bases and J by 13 bases, leaving 15 bases between them. The CDR3 DNA is TGTGCCAGCAGGGTACTGGAGGTGTGCACCTTC. Translating it yields CASRVLEVCTF. The variable domain in full, with the rest retrieved from reference TRBV2 and TRBJ1-2, is EPEVTQTPSHQVTQMGQEVILRCVPISNHLYFYWYRQILGQKVEFLVSFYNNEISEKSEIFDDQFSVERPDGSNFTLKIRSTKLEDSAMYFCASRVLEVCTFGSGTRLTVV.

V is TRBV15 and J is TRBJ1-5; 7 bases line up with TRBD1. The trim removed 0 bases at V and 4 bases at J, leaving 6 bases unmatched. Per germline, CDR1 LNHNV and CDR2 YYDKDF (reference sequence). This CDR3 has 16 amino acids. The CDR3, as DNA: TGTGCCACCAGCAGAGATCGAAAGGGGGCTAATCAGCCCCAGCATTTT. It translates to CATSRDRKGANQPQHF.